This T cell receptor (beta chain) was identified in a study of T cells in Graves' hyperthyroidism and ophthalmopathy. Whole-study context: Initial diagnosis, before any treatment, was when peripheral blood was collected.

This clonotype was detected ten times or more. TCR beta CDR3 regions were amplified from RNA. An initial round of RT-PCR targeting the TCR CDR3 relied on the HTBI primer set. TCRdb reanalysed the multiplex PCR reads using MiXCR and keeps one entry per CDR3 protein. There are more than 300,000 distinct CDR3 sequences in the sample; over 10% occur only once, and 9% to 9.5% lies in the top ten. Trimming took off 5 bases at V and 0 bases at J, with 11 bases between the two ends. This CDR3 has 15 residues. This sequence originates from a young woman with Graves' hyperthyroidism. The chain recombines TRBV12-3 or TRBV12-4 with TRBJ1-5; unclear D gene. The source material was blood. CDR3 residues: CASSIGSNSNQPQHF. The CDR3 nucleotides are TGTGCCAGCAGTATTGGATCGAATAGCAATCAGCCCCAGCATTTT.